This TCR beta chain was sequenced in a study of regulatory T cells in long-lasting Graves disease. Construction of TCR beta libraries relied on iRepertoire HTBI primers and on Arm-PCR targeting CDR3 regions. One entry per CDR3 protein results from TCRdb running MiXCR on the multiplex PCR reads. The repertoire holds around 470,000 distinct CDR3 sequences, with around 15% as singletons. CDR1 is DFQATT and CDR2 is SNEGSKA in the germline V gene (reference sequence). This CDR3 has 14 amino acids. V lost 3 bases and J lost 9; bases outside the gene matches: 8. This clonotype was seen at least ten times. Time point meaning: newly diagnosed GD, antithyroid drugs for less than 3 months. The authors made the TCR library using RNA they extracted from PBMCs. These data were likewise used in another study, on T cells in Graves' hyperthyroidism and ophthalmopathy. That source notes: The patients, who ranged from 18 to 65 in age, presented with newly diagnosed hyperthyroidism lasting under 2 months.

The rearrangement joins TRBV20-1 to TRBJ2-1; 10 bases match TRBD2. Here the sequenced sample was peripheral blood mononuclear cells (PBMCs), taken at new diagnosis, from a patient treated with antithyroid drugs. This sequence originates from a woman aged 50 to 60 with Graves disease. CDR3 amino acids: CSASRPSGRSEQFF. The DNA for the CDR3 is TGCAGTGCTAGTAGGCCTAGCGGGAGAAGTGAGCAGTTCTTC.